A single sample gave rise to the 3 T cell receptor beta chains below, sequenced in a study of blood T cell repertoires in COVID-19. The repertoire was sequenced with immunoSEQ multiplex PCR; TCRdb's copy has only in-frame clones and lacks some. This table holds about 130,000 clones, more than 70% found once. Sequenced material: peripheral blood. The source is a human donor in a cohort sampled during active COVID-19.

CDR3 in DNA: TGTGCCAGCAGCTTACAATGGCGGAACGCGATTGGTGAGCAGTTCTTC. Its protein product is CASSLQWRNAIGEQFF. The genes are TRBV11-3 and TRBJ2-1; D is unresolved. The CDR3 is 16 amino acids. V was shortened by 2 bases and J by 9 bases, with 20 bases between the two germline ends. Per the germline V gene, CDR1 is SGHNT and CDR2 is YENEEA.

The V gene is TRBV14, the J gene TRBJ2-7; 7 positions agree with TRBD2. V lost 6 bases and J lost 7; bases outside the gene matches: 12. The germline CDR1 and CDR2 sequences are SGHDN and FVKESK. The CDR3 length is 14 residues. CDR3 bases: TGTGCCAGCAGTTTAAGGGAGGGGTCTCTGGAGCAGTACTTC. Its translation: CASSLREGSLEQYF.

This CDR3 reads CASSQDGTQASNQPQHF. The CDR3 DNA sequence: TGTGCCAGCAGCCAAGACGGGACACAGGCCTCTAATCAGCCCCAGCATTTT. The V call is TRBV3-1 (or the pseudogene TRBV3-2), the J call TRBJ1-5; D perhaps matches TRBD1 (6 bases). Trimming cost V 0 bases and J 4 bases, with 16 bases left between them. Germline values: CDR1 LGHDT, CDR2 YNNKEL (reference sequence). The CDR3 extends over 17 amino acids.